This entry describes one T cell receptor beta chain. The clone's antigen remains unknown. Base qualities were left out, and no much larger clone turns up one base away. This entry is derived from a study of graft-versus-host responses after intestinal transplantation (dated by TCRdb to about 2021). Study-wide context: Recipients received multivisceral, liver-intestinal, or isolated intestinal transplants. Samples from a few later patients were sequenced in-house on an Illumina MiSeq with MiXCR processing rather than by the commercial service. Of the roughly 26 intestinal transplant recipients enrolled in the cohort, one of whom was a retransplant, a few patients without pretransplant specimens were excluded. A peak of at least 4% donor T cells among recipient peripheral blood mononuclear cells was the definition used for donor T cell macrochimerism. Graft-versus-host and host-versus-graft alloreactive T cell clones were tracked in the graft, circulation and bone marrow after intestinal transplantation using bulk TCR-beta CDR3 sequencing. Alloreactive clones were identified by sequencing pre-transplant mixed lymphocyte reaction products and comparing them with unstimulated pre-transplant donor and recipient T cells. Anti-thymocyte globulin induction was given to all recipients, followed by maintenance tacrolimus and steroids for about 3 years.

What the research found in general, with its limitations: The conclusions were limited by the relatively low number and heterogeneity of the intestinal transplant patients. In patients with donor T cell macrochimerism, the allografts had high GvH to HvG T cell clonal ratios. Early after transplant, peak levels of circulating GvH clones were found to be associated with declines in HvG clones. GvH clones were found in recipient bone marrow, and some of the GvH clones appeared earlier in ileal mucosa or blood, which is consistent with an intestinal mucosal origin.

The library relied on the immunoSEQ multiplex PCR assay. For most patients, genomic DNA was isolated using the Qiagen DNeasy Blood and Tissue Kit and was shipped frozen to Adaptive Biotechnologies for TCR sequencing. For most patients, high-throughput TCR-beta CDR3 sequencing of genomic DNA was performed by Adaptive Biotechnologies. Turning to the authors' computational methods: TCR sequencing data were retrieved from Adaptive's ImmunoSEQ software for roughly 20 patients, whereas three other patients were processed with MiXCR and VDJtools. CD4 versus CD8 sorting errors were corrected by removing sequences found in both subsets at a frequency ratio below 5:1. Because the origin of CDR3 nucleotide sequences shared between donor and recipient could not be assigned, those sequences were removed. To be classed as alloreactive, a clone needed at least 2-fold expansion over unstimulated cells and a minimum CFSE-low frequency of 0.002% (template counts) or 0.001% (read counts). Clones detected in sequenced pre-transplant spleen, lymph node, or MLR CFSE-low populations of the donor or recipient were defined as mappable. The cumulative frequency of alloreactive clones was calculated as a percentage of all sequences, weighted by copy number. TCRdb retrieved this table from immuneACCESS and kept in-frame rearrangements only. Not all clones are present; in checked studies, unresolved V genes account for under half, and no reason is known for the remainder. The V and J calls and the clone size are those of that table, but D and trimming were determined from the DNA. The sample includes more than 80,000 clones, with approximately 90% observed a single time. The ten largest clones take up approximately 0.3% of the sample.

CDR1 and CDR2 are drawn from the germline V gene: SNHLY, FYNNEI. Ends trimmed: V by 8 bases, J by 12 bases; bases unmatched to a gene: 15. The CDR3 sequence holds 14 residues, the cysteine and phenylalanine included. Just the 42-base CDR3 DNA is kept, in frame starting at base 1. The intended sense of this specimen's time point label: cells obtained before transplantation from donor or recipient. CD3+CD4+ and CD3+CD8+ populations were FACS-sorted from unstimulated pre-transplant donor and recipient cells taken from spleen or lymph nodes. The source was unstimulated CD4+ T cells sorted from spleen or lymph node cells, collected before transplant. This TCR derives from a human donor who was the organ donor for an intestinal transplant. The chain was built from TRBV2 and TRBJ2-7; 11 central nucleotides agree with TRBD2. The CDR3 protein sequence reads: CASGLEVAGGPLYF. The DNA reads TGTGCCAGCGGTCTTGAGGTAGCGGGAGGGCCGCTGTACTTC.